This T cell receptor beta chain is drawn from a study of T cells after yellow fever vaccination. At the level of the study: For low cell numbers, libraries were made with SMART-Seq v4 Ultra Low Input. Points from the study as a whole: FACS-sorted repertoires could harbor abundant contaminating bulk-population clonotypes.

This clonotype appeared a few times. Its cognate antigen is unknown. Using its own MiXCR run on the 5' RACE reads, TCRdb lists one record per CDR3 protein. The profile shows a few hundred thousand distinct CDR3 sequences, 15% to 20% of them singletons. The length of the CDR3 is 13 residues. Trimming removed 4 bases at V and 5 bases at J, with 8 bases between. CDR1 is LNHNV, CDR2 YYDKDF, per germline (reference sequence). This TCR was recovered from a man aged 25-40 years who received the YFV17D yellow fever vaccine. Sample: PBMCs, taken 15 days after the yellow fever booster vaccination. The chain joins TRBV15 to TRBJ1-4; D call uncertain. The CDR3 is CATSIRGNEKLFF. Written as DNA, the CDR3 is TGTGCCACCAGCATCAGAGGGAATGAAAAACTGTTTTTT.